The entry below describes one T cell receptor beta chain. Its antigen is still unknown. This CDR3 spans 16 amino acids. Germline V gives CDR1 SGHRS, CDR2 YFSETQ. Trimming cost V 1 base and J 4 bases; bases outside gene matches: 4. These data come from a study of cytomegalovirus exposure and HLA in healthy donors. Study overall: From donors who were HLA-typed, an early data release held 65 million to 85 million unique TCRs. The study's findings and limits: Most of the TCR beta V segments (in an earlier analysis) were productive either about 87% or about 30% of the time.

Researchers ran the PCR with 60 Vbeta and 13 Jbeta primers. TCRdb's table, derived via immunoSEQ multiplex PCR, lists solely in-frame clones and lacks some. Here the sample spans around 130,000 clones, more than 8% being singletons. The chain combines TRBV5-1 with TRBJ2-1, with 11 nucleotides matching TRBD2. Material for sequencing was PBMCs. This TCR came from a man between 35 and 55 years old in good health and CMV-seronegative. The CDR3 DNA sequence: TGCGCCAGCAGCTTGTACTCTAGCGGGGGGTACAATGAGCAGTTCTTC. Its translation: CASSLYSSGGYNEQFF.